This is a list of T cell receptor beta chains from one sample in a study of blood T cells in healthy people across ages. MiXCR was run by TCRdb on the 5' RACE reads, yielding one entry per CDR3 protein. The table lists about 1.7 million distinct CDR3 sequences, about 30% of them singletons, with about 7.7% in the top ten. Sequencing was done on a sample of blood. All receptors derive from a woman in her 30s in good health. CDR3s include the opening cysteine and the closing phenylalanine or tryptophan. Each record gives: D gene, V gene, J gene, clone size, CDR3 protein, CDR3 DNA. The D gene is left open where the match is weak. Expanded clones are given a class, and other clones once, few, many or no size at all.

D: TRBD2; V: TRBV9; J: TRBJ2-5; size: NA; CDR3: CASSRGLAGDMAETQYF; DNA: TGTGCCAGCAGCAGGGGACTAGCGGGAGATATGGCGGAGACCCAGTACTTC
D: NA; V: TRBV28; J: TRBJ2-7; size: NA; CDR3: CASTLGANEQYF; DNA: TGTGCCAGCACCCTGGGGGCTAATGAGCAGTACTTC
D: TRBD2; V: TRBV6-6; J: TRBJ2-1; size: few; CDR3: CASGLAGGRGRYNEQFF; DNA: TGTGCCAGCGGGCTAGCGGGAGGGCGGGGACGTTACAATGAGCAGTTCTTC
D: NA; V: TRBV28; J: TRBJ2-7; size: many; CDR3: CASSPTWQGGYEQYF; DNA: TGTGCCAGCAGTCCCACCTGGCAGGGGGGCTACGAGCAGTACTTC
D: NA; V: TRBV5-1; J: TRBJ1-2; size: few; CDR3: CASTTSGGRNGYTF; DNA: TGCGCCAGCACCACCTCGGGGGGGAGGAATGGCTACACCTTC
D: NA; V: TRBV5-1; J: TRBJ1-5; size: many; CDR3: CASSLSPSLGQPQHF; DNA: TGCGCCAGCAGCTTGTCCCCGTCTTTAGGTCAGCCCCAGCATTTT
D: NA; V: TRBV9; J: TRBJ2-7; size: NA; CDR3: CASSPGRETEQYF; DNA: TGTGCCAGCAGCCCAGGGCGGGAAACGGAGCAGTACTTC
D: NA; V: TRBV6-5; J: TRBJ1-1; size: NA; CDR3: CASRESASTEAFF; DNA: TGTGCCAGCAGGGAATCGGCGTCCACTGAAGCTTTCTTT
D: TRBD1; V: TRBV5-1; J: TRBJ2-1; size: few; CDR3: CASSLRDRSNNEQFF; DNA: TGCGCCAGCAGCTTGAGGGACAGGTCAAACAATGAGCAGTTCTTC
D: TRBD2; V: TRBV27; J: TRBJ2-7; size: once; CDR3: CASSLMGSGGRNEQYF; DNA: TGTGCCAGCAGTTTAATGGGCTCGGGCGGGAGGAACGAGCAGTACTTC
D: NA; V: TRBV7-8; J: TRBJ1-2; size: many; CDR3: CASSFRQVGYGYTF; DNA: TGTGCCAGCAGCTTTCGACAGGTCGGCTATGGCTACACCTTC
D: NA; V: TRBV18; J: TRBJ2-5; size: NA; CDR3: CASSPPGTGLGQYF; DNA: TGTGCCAGCTCACCACCGGGGACCGGGTTGGGGCAGTACTTC
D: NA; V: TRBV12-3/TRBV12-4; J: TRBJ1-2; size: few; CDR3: CASSPDYRELYGYTF; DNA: TGTGCCAGCAGTCCAGACTACAGGGAGTTGTATGGCTACACCTTC
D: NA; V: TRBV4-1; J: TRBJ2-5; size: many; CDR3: CASSTQNQETQYF; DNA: TGCGCCAGCAGCACGCAAAACCAAGAGACCCAGTACTTC